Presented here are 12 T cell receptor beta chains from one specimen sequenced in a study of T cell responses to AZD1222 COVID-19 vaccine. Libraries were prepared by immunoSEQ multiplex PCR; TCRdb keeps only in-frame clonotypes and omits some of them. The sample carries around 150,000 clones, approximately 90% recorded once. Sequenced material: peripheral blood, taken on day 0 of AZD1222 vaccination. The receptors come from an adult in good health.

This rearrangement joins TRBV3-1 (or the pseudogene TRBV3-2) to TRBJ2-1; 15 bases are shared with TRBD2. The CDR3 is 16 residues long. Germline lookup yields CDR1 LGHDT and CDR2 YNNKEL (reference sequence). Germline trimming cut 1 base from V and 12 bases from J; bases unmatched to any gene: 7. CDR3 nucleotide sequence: TGTGCCAGCAGCCAAGGGGGGACTAGCGGGAGGCTGGGGCAGTTCTTC. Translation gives CASSQGGTSGRLGQFF.

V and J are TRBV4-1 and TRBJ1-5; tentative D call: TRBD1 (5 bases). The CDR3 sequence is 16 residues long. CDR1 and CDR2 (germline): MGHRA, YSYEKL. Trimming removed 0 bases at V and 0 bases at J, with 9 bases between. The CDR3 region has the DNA TGCGCCAGCAGCCAAGATGACAGTTTTAGCAATCAGCCCCAGCATTTT. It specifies CASSQDDSFSNQPQHF.

In nucleotides, the CDR3 is TGTGCCTGGAGTGGGGCTCTAAGAGGCAATCAGCCCCAGCATTTT. Translated, it gives CAWSGALRGNQPQHF. The genes are TRBV30 and TRBJ1-5; D remains unclear. Germline-derived CDR1 and CDR2 are GTSNPN and SVGIG (reference sequence). V was shortened by 1 base and J by 2 bases, with 12 bases between the two germline ends. The CDR3 totals 15 residues.

The DNA for the CDR3 is TGTGCCAGCAACACGGGGGGGGACCCTCCCTACGAGCAGTACTTC. This codes for CASNTGGDPPYEQYF. V usage is TRBV5-4 and J usage is TRBJ2-7; 8 nucleotides line up with TRBD2. This CDR3 is 15 amino acids long. Germline assignment: CDR1 SGHNT and CDR2 YYREEE (reference sequence). J was trimmed by 2 bases and V by 6 bases; bases with no gene match: 10.

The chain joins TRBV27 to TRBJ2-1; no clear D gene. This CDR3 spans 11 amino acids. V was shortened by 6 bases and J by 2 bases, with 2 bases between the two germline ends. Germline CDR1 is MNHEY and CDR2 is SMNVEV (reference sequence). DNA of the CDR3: TGTGCCAGCAGGGCCTACAATGAGCAGTTCTTC. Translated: CASRAYNEQFF.

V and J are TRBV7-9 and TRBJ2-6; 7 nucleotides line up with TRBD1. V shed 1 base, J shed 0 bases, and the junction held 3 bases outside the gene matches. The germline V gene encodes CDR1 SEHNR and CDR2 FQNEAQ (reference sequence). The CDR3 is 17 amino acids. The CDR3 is CASSLGGQVSGANVLTF. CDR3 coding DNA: TGTGCCAGCAGCTTAGGTGGACAGGTCTCTGGGGCCAACGTCCTGACTTTC. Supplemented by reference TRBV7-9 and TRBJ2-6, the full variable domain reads DTGVSQNPRHKITKRGQNVTFRCDPISEHNRLYWYRQTLGQGPEFLTYFQNEAQLEKSRLLSDRFSAERPKGSFSTLEIQRTEQGDSAMYLCASSLGGQVSGANVLTFGAGSRLTVL.

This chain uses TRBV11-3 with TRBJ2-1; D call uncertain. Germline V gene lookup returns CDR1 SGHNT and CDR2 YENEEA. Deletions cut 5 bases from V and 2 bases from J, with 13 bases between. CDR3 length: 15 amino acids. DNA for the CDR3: TGTGCCAGCAGCCACACCGACGGAACCTACAATGAGCAGTTCTTC. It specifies CASSHTDGTYNEQFF.

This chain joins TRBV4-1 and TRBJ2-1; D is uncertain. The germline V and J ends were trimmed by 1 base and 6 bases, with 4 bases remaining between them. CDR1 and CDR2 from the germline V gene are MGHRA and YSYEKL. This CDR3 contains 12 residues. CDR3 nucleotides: TGCGCCAGCAGCCAAGTCTTCAATGAGCAGTTCTTC. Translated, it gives CASSQVFNEQFF.

In DNA, the CDR3 is TGTGCCAGCAGCTTAATGGGGACTGGAAACACCATATATTTT. This codes for CASSLMGTGNTIYF. The V and J genes are TRBV7-9 and TRBJ1-3; D is undetermined. The V gene lost 2 bases and the J gene lost 2 bases, with 7 bases spanning the gap. The germline V gene encodes CDR1 SEHNR and CDR2 FQNEAQ (reference sequence). The CDR3 is made up of 14 amino acids. Using reference TRBV7-9 and TRBJ1-3 for the parts outside the CDR3, the full variable domain is DTGVSQNPRHKITKRGQNVTFRCDPISEHNRLYWYRQTLGQGPEFLTYFQNEAQLEKSRLLSDRFSAERPKGSFSTLEIQRTEQGDSAMYLCASSLMGTGNTIYFGEGSWLTVV.

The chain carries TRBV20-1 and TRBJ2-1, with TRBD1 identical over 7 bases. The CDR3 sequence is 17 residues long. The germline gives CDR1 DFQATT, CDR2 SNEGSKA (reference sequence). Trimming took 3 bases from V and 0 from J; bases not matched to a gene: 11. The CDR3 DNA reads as TGCAGTGCTAGTAGGGGCAGGGGGAGAAGCTCCTACAATGAGCAGTTCTTC. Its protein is CSASRGRGRSSYNEQFF.

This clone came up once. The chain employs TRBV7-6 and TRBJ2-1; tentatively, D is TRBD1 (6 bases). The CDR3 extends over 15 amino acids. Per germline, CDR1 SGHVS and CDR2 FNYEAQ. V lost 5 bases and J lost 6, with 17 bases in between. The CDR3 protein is CASSPRQARPNEQFF. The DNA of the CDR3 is TGTGCCAGCAGCCCCCGACAGGCCCGTCCCAATGAGCAGTTCTTC. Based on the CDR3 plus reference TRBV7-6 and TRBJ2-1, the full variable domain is GAGVSQSPRYKVTKRGQDVALRCDPISGHVSLYWYRQALGQGPEFLTYFNYEAQQDKSGLPNDRFSAERPEGSISTLTIQRTEQRDSAMYRCASSPRQARPNEQFFGPGTRLTVL.

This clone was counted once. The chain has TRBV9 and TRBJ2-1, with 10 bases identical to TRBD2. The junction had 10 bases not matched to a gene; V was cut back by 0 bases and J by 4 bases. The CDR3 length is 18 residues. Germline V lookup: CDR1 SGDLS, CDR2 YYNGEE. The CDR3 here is CASSVGLAGEFSYNEQFF. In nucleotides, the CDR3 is TGTGCCAGCAGCGTAGGCCTAGCGGGAGAGTTTTCTTACAATGAGCAGTTCTTC. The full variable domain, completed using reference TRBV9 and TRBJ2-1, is DSGVTQTPKHLITATGQRVTLRCSPRSGDLSVYWYQQSLDQGLQFLIQYYNGEERAKGNILERFSAQQFPDLHSELNLSSLELGDSALYFCASSVGLAGEFSYNEQFFGPGTRLTVL.